This T cell receptor (beta chain) was retrieved from a study of T-cell memory formation after mild COVID-19. Study-level background: TCR clustering was largely donor specific.

The length of the CDR3 is 14 residues. CDR1 and CDR2 (germline): MNHEY, SVGAGI. MiXCR, applied by TCRdb to the 5' RACE reads, yields one record per CDR3 protein. The table has 240,000 or so distinct CDR3 sequences, over 9% seen once. This clonotype was observed a handful of times. Its antigen remains unknown. Study outcomes and limitations: Specificity for SARS-CoV-2 was not confirmed among the second-wave clones peaking on day 37. From day 15 to 85, contracting clones were balanced between CD4 and CD8, whereas later expanders leaned toward CD4+. The finding that pre-infection memory included some responding clones suggested that cross-reactive memory joined.

The gene calls are TRBV6-5 and TRBJ2-5; 9 bases agree with TRBD1. The TCR was taken from a man aged 18-30 years who had mild COVID-19 (a few samples of this study predate the infection). Cell type and time point are not known. The sample consisted of PBMCs or a T cell subset sorted from them (not recorded which). The CDR3 loop reads CARWTGVSQETQYF. DNA for the CDR3: TGTGCTAGGTGGACAGGGGTGTCCCAAGAGACCCAGTACTTC.